The 22 T cell receptor beta chains below all came from one sample that was sequenced in a study of cytomegalovirus exposure and HLA in healthy donors. PCR used 60 Vbeta primers and 13 Jbeta primers. Profiling relied on immunoSEQ multiplex PCR, and the TCRdb table lists in-frame clones only, not all of them. Seen in this sample are about 200,000 clones; the ten most common clones hold roughly 0.7%. Sequencing was done on a sample of PBMCs. These receptors originate from a boy under 18 in good health and CMV-seronegative.

The chain couples TRBV4-2 to TRBJ2-5; the D gene is possibly TRBD2 (5 bases). Germline V CDR1 and CDR2: LGHNA, YNFKEQ. Trimming stripped 5 bases from V and 4 bases from J, with 8 bases between. CDR3 length: 12 amino acids. CDR3 loop: CASSGSGETQYF. The CDR3 bases are TGTGCCAGCAGCGGAAGCGGAGAGACCCAGTACTTC.

The J gene is TRBJ1-1, the V gene TRBV11-2; 8 nucleotides match TRBD1. The ends lost 5 bases at V and 2 bases at J; junction bases unmatched: 4. The CDR3 sequence is 14 residues long. The V gene's germline CDR1 is SGHAT and CDR2 FQNNGV. The CDR3 DNA follows: TGTGCCAGCAGCCCGGACAGGGCTAACACTGAAGCTTTCTTT. The encoded protein is CASSPDRANTEAFF.

The J gene is TRBJ2-2, the V gene TRBV5-4, with 10 bases that match TRBD2. CDR1 and CDR2 (germline): SGHNT, YYREEE (reference sequence). The CDR3 covers 15 residues. J gave up 1 base and V 7 bases, and 4 bases lay outside the gene matches. In DNA form, the CDR3 reads TGTGCCAGCGGTTCTAGCGGGGGGAACACCGGGGAGCTGTTTTTT. Amino acid sequence: CASGSSGGNTGELFF.

This chain uses TRBV11-3 with TRBJ2-5; 7 nucleotides agree with TRBD2. The germline gives CDR1 SGHNT, CDR2 YENEEA. This CDR3 contains 16 residues. V trimming: 3 bases; J trimming: 4 bases; junction bases outside the gene matches: 11. The CDR3 coding sequence is TGTGCCAGCAGCTTGGGAGGGGTAGGCGGGCGAGAGACCCAGTACTTC. Its translation is CASSLGGVGGRETQYF.

V usage is TRBV19 and J usage is TRBJ1-2; D possibly corresponds to TRBD1 (6 bases). V lost 6 bases and J lost 2, with 13 bases in between. The CDR3 is 14 amino acids. Germline V gene sequence: CDR1 LNHDA, CDR2 SQIVND (reference sequence). The CDR3 DNA sequence: TGTGCCAGTAGCGCTTCTACAGGGAACTATGGCTACACCTTC. Its translation is CASSASTGNYGYTF.

The rearrangement links TRBV6-6 to TRBJ1-5; TRBD1 matches 8 bases. The V and J ends lost 5 bases and 7 bases, in that order; junction bases with no gene match: 13. CDR3 length: 16 amino acids. From germline, CDR1 is MNHNY and CDR2 SVGAGI (reference sequence). The CDR3 coding sequence is TGTGCCAGCAGTCCACCACGGACAGGGTCGGTCCAGCCCCAGCATTTT. As protein: CASSPPRTGSVQPQHF.

The rearrangement uses TRBV7-9 and TRBJ2-4, with D perhaps matching TRBD1 (6 bases). Trimming left V 7 bases short and J 5 bases short, with 12 bases between. The germline gives CDR1 SEHNR, CDR2 FQNEAQ (reference sequence). The CDR3 has 13 residues. For the CDR3, the DNA is TGTGCCAGCACACCGGGACAACAAAACATTCAGTACTTC. The encoded protein is CASTPGQQNIQYF.

The gene calls are TRBV18 and TRBJ1-1; TRBD1 is a possible D gene (6 bases). V was trimmed by 6 bases and J by 1 base, leaving 9 bases between them. Germline V lookup: CDR1 KGHSH, CDR2 LQKENI. There are 13 residues in the CDR3. The CDR3 sequence is CASSSGENTEAFF. The DNA of the CDR3 is TGTGCCAGCTCCTCAGGGGAGAACACTGAAGCTTTCTTT.

V gene TRBV13 combines with J gene TRBJ2-5; 10 positions agree with TRBD1. The last part of the DNA fits TRBJ2-7 better; the J call may be wrong. Per germline, CDR1 PRHDT and CDR2 FYEKMQ (reference sequence). The CDR3 has 16 amino acids. The CDR3 here is CASSSGTGDRSYEQYF. The CDR3 bases are TGTGCCAGCAGCTCCGGGACAGGGGATAGGTCCTACGAGCAGTACTTC.

The rearrangement joins TRBV11-3 to TRBJ2-5; D remains unclear. The V gene's germline CDR1 is SGHNT and CDR2 YENEEA. V lost 6 bases, J lost 1 base, and 9 bases lay in between. The CDR3 loop spans 13 amino acids. The CDR3 nucleotides read TGTGCCAGCAGTAAAGCTATCCAAGAGACCCAGTACTTC. Its translation: CASSKAIQETQYF.

The V and J genes are TRBV9 and TRBJ1-2; D uncertain. Trimming stripped 3 bases from V and 2 bases from J, with 11 bases between. The V gene's germline CDR1 is SGDLS and CDR2 YYNGEE. This CDR3 is 14 amino acids long. CDR3 coding DNA: TGTGCCAGCAGCGCTAGACGAAACAACTATGGCTACACCTTC. This sequence encodes CASSARRNNYGYTF. Supplemented by reference TRBV9 and TRBJ1-2, the full variable domain reads DSGVTQTPKHLITATGQRVTLRCSPRSGDLSVYWYQQSLDQGLQFLIQYYNGEERAKGNILERFSAQQFPDLHSELNLSSLELGDSALYFCASSARRNNYGYTFGSGTRLTVV.

The genes are TRBV4-1 and TRBJ1-5; 8 bases line up with TRBD1. The CDR3 extends over 15 amino acids. Trimming cost V 2 bases and J 16 bases; bases outside gene matches: 16. Germline assignment: CDR1 MGHRA and CDR2 YSYEKL. For the CDR3, the DNA is TGCGCCAGCAGCCAAACGACAGGGGAGCAGTATCATCGACATTTT. It codes for CASSQTTGEQYHRHF.

The rearrangement uses TRBV27 and TRBJ2-2; 10 nucleotides line up with TRBD1. The CDR3 extends over 16 amino acids. V gave up 9 bases and J gave up 4 bases; unmatched junction bases: 11. Germline CDR1 MNHEY, CDR2 SMNVEV (reference sequence). The CDR3 nucleotides read TGTGCCAGTAAGACACGGGACAGGGGATCCACCGGGGAGCTGTTTTTT. Amino acids: CASKTRDRGSTGELFF.

The J gene is TRBJ1-6, the V gene TRBV18; D gene ambiguous. Germline V gene lookup returns CDR1 KGHSH and CDR2 LQKENI. V was shortened by 3 bases and J by 8 bases, with 11 bases between the two germline ends. The length of the CDR3 is 14 residues. CDR3: CASSPGGMDSPLHF. For the CDR3, the DNA is TGTGCCAGCTCACCTGGAGGGATGGATTCACCCCTCCACTTT.

The chain joins TRBV19 to TRBJ1-2; TRBD1 matches 9 bases. Germline loops: CDR1 LNHDA, CDR2 SQIVND (reference sequence). Germline trimming cut 5 bases from V and 5 bases from J; bases unmatched to any gene: 9. The CDR3 sequence is 15 residues long. CDR3 loop: CASSGPGQGRYGYTF. DNA of the CDR3: TGTGCCAGTAGTGGCCCGGGACAGGGACGTTATGGCTACACCTTC. Using reference TRBV19 and TRBJ1-2 for the parts outside the CDR3, the full variable domain is DGGITQSPKYLFRKEGQNVTLSCEQNLNHDAMYWYRQDPGQGLRLIYYSQIVNDFQKGDIAEGYSVSREKKESFPLTVTSAQKNPTAFYLCASSGPGQGRYGYTFGSGTRLTVV.

The chain recombines TRBV11-2 with TRBJ1-1; 7 nucleotides line up with TRBD1. With V trimmed by 4 bases and J by 6 bases, 11 bases remained unmatched. CDR3 size: 15 residues. Germline CDR1 SGHAT, CDR2 FQNNGV. CDR3 loop: CASSYLQGKVSEAFF. CDR3 nucleotide sequence: TGTGCCAGCAGCTACCTACAGGGGAAAGTGTCTGAAGCTTTCTTT.

This chain uses TRBV7-2 with TRBJ1-2, with 7 bases aligning to TRBD1. CDR1 and CDR2 from the germline V gene are SGHTA and FQGNSA. J was trimmed by 1 base and V by 5 bases; bases with no gene match: 10. The CDR3 is made up of 16 amino acids. As DNA, the CDR3 is TGTGCCAGCAGCGCTCGTACCGGGACAGTTAACTATGGCTACACCTTC. This translates into CASSARTGTVNYGYTF.

The chain carries TRBV29-1 and TRBJ2-2; 9 bases align to TRBD1. J gave up 1 base and V 5 bases, and 5 bases lay outside the gene matches. The germline CDR1 and CDR2 sequences are SQVTM and ANQGSEA. This CDR3 is 15 amino acids long. The CDR3 region is CSVLQGAVNTGELFF. CDR3 in DNA: TGCAGCGTTCTACAGGGGGCCGTGAACACCGGGGAGCTGTTTTTT.

The chain is built from TRBV5-6 and TRBJ2-1; D is possibly TRBD2 (7 bases). Germline V gene lookup returns CDR1 SGHDT and CDR2 YYEEEE. Trimming took 2 bases from V and 3 from J, leaving 12 bases between them. The CDR3 has 15 residues. The CDR3 DNA follows: TGTGCCAGCAGCTTAGGGGGGGCCTACTACAATGAGCAGTTCTTC. Translation: CASSLGGAYYNEQFF.

J is TRBJ1-4 and V is TRBV30; the D gene is possibly TRBD1 (5 bases). The CDR3 covers 15 residues. The V end was cut by 4 bases, the J end by 5 bases, with 17 bases between. In germline, CDR1 is GTSNPN, CDR2 SVGIG (reference sequence). In DNA form, the CDR3 reads TGTGCCTGGAACCGGGGGGGGTGGTCGAATGAAAAACTGTTTTTT. Its translation: CAWNRGGWSNEKLFF.

This rearrangement joins TRBV7-3 to TRBJ2-3, with 9 bases matching TRBD2. This CDR3 is 15 amino acids long. Germline V gene lookup returns CDR1 SGHTA and CDR2 FQGTGA. Germline trimming cut 2 bases from V and 1 base from J; bases unmatched to any gene: 1. Here the CDR3 DNA reads TGTGCCAGCAGCTTACTAGCGGGGCGCACAGATACGCAGTATTTT. It is translated as CASSLLAGRTDTQYF.

V and J are TRBV5-6 and TRBJ2-1, with a weak D call TRBD2 (5 bases). V shed 5 bases and J shed 0 bases, with 12 bases lying between them. Germline V CDR1 and CDR2: SGHDT, YYEEEE. This CDR3 comprises 15 residues. The CDR3 reads CASRPRGSSYNEQFF. The CDR3 DNA sequence: TGTGCCAGCAGACCTCGGGGAAGCTCCTACAATGAGCAGTTCTTC.